Following are 22 T cell receptor beta chains from one sample sequenced in a study of breast tumors, draining lymph nodes, adjacent tissues (dated by TCRdb to between 2015 and 2016). The library was prepared using multiplex PCR. Sequencing took place on an Illumina HiSeq 2000. TCRdb reprocessed the public reads (quality trimming at Q25 with fastp, clone calling with MiXCR) and kept in-frame beta chains. Rows are combined by CDR3 protein, so each entry shows the most common genes and DNA. In all, the sample holds more than 50,000 distinct CDR3 sequences, and roughly 44% of those were seen once. The ten largest make up 8% to 9.5% of the sample. The source material was breast tumor tissue. The receptor set was obtained from a female donor with breast cancer. Some clones in this sample may be carry-over from other donors' samples.

By its share, this clonotype is medium-sized (0.01 to 0.1%). The chain employs TRBV7-9 and TRBJ1-2; D unclear. The germline V gene has CDR1 SEHNR and CDR2 FQNEAQ (reference sequence). The length of the CDR3 is 18 residues. V lost 3 bases to trimming and J lost 0 bases, with 20 bases between them. The CDR3: CASSLRAEYKGTNYGYTF. The DNA of the CDR3 is TGTGCCAGCAGCTTGAGAGCGGAATACAAGGGAACTAACTATGGCTACACCTTC.

Many counts were recorded for this clonotype. The rearrangement uses TRBV19 and TRBJ1-4; 10 nucleotides match TRBD1. Per germline, CDR1 LNHDA and CDR2 SQIVND (reference sequence). There are 15 residues in the CDR3. With 6 bases clipped from V and 6 bases from J, the junction kept 7 bases outside the gene matches. The CDR3, as DNA: TGTGCCAGTAGACCTTATGGGACAGGGGATGAAAAACTGTTTTTT. It specifies CASRPYGTGDEKLFF.

The genes are TRBV4-2 and TRBJ1-4, with 8 bases lining up with TRBD1. The junction had 0 bases not matched to a gene; V was cut back by 1 base and J by 8 bases. CDR1 and CDR2 (germline): LGHNA, YNFKEQ. This CDR3 is built from 13 residues. The CDR3 coding sequence is TGTGCCAGCAGCCAAGGGGACAGGGAAAAACTGTTTTTT. This gives the protein CASSQGDREKLFF.

Only a few counts were recorded for this clonotype. A much larger clone differs from this one at a single base, so this may be a read error. V usage is TRBV14 and J usage is TRBJ2-1, with 7 nucleotides matching TRBD2. Germline CDR1 SGHDN, CDR2 FVKESK. The CDR3 spans 15 residues. The CDR3 loop reads CASSQERRGYNEPFF. For the CDR3, the DNA is TGTGCCAGCAGCCAAGAGAGGCGGGGGTACAATGAGCCGTTCTTC. Based on the CDR3 plus reference TRBV14 and TRBJ2-1, the full variable domain is EAGVTQFPSHSVIEKGQTVTLRCDPISGHDNLYWYRRVMGKEIKFLLHFVKESKQDESGMPNNRFLAERTGGTYSTLKVQPAELEDSGVYFCASSQERRGYNEPFFGPGTRLTVL.

This chain uses TRBV14 with TRBJ2-1; 14 nucleotides align to TRBD2. Germline V gene sequence: CDR1 SGHDN, CDR2 FVKESK. Trimming took 4 bases from V and 7 from J; bases not matched to a gene: 3. The CDR3 loop spans 15 amino acids. The CDR3 nucleotides read TGTGCCAGCAGCCGACGGACTAGCGGGAGGAATGAGCAGTTCTTC. Translating it yields CASSRRTSGRNEQFF.

This clonotype was seen repeatedly, ten times or more. This chain connects TRBV10-3 to TRBJ2-3; D gene unclear. Germline V gene data show CDR1 as ENHRY and CDR2 as SYGVKD. Trimming removed 0 bases from V and 1 base from J, with 17 bases in between. The CDR3 consists of 18 residues. In nucleotides, the CDR3 is TGTGCCATCAGTGAGTCAAGGCTGCTCCTAGATGGCACAGATACGCAGTATTTT. Residues: CAISESRLLLDGTDTQYF.

This clonotype was counted at least ten times. This chain uses TRBV6-2 or TRBV6-3 with TRBJ1-2; 7 bases line up with TRBD1. J lost 0 bases, V lost 6 bases, and 10 bases had no gene match. CDR1 is MNHEY, CDR2 SVGEGT, per germline. The CDR3 spans 16 residues. CDR3 region: CASSPGQVEANYGYTF. CDR3 nucleotide sequence: TGTGCCAGCAGCCCCGGACAGGTGGAGGCTAACTATGGCTACACCTTC.

This rearrangement joins TRBV10-1 to TRBJ2-1; 15 bases are a match to TRBD2. V lost 8 bases to trimming and J lost 7 bases; unmatched junction nucleotides: 3. The CDR3 length is 14 residues. Germline loops: CDR1 WNHNN, CDR2 SYGVQD (reference sequence). CDR3 bases: TGCGCCAGCCCTGGACTAGCGGGGGGGAATGAGCAGTTCTTC. Its protein is CASPGLAGGNEQFF.

A remark on this clonotype: Because it lacks the conserved phenylalanine or tryptophan at the end, this CDR3 is likely a read error. The chain joins TRBV7-6 to TRBJ2-5; a weak D match, TRBD2 (5 bases). CDR3 length: 12 amino acids. The germline V gene encodes CDR1 SGHVS and CDR2 FNYEAQ. V lost 4 bases and J 8 bases, leaving 11 bases between the germline ends. CDR3 nucleotide sequence: TGTGCCAGCAGCTCCTCACGGGGAACCCAGTACTGC. This sequence encodes CASSSSRGTQYC.

This chain links TRBV25-1 with TRBJ1-2; maybe TRBD1 (5 bases). The CDR3 has 14 amino acids. Germline assignment: CDR1 MGHDK and CDR2 SYGVNS. The CDR3 sequence: CARDLGGFNYGYTF. DNA for the CDR3: TGTGCTAGAGATCTCGGGGGGTTTAACTATGGCTACACCTTC.

This clonotype was found many times. The rearrangement joins TRBV2 to TRBJ2-7; unclear D gene. This CDR3 comprises 12 residues. Germline CDR1 and CDR2: SNHLY and FYNNEI. Trimming took off 6 bases at V and 4 bases at J, with 10 bases between the two ends. This chain's CDR3 is CASSPGGYEQYF. The CDR3 DNA is TGTGCCAGCAGCCCCGGTGGATACGAGCAGTACTTC.

Comment on this clonotype: The junction shows a germline mismatch at one end, possibly a read error. The gene calls are TRBV25-1 and TRBJ2-1; no definite D call. The CDR3 has 14 residues. CDR1 MGHDK and CDR2 SYGVNS come from the germline V gene. In nucleotides, the CDR3 is TGTGCCAGCAGTAAACCTGTTCTCAACAATACGCAGTTCTTT. The encoded protein is CASSKPVLNNTQFF.

This chain connects TRBV12-3 or TRBV12-4 to TRBJ1-6; D not certain. Trimming took 7 bases from V and 3 from J, leaving 16 bases between them. The CDR3 is made up of 16 amino acids. The CDR3 loop is CASILRSASYNSPLHF. Written as DNA, the CDR3 is TGTGCCAGCATCCTACGATCAGCAAGCTATAATTCACCCCTCCACTTT.

The J gene is TRBJ2-7, the V gene TRBV7-3; 7 bases are a match to TRBD2. The CDR3 has 15 residues. The germline V gene encodes CDR1 SGHTA and CDR2 FQGTGA. V was pared by 2 bases and J by 4 bases, with 8 bases of the junction left unmatched. CDR3 residues: CASSLGASGPYEQYF. Written as DNA, the CDR3 is TGTGCCAGCAGCTTAGGTGCTAGCGGACCATACGAGCAGTACTTC.

The rearrangement uses TRBV29-1 and TRBJ1-2, with 7 bases lining up with TRBD1. Germline CDR1 reads SQVTM; CDR2 reads ANQGSEA. The CDR3 has 13 residues. The CDR3 nucleotides read TGCAGTGCAAAAGGGACAGCCACCCATGGCTACACCTTC. Amino acids: CSAKGTATHGYTF.

In this sample, this clonotype turned up a few times. The conserved closing phenylalanine or tryptophan is absent in this CDR3, likely reflecting a read error. The DNA is omitted, as the CDR3 cannot be located on it reliably, and the CDR3 follows TCRdb's listing. V and J are TRBV2 and TRBJ2-5; TRBD2, as called in the table, went unchecked against the DNA. Counting both end residues, the CDR3 totals 9 amino acids. CDR1 SNHLY and CDR2 FYNNEI come from the germline V gene. The CDR3 loop reads CASSEFLAG.

There are many counts of this clonotype. The chain uses TRBV6-5 and TRBJ2-2, with D perhaps matching TRBD2 (6 bases). V lost 5 bases to trimming and J lost 7 bases, with 11 bases between them. Per germline, CDR1 MNHEY and CDR2 SVGAGI. The CDR3 covers 13 residues. The CDR3 reads CASSRESNGELFF. The CDR3 bases are TGTGCCAGCAGTCGGGAGTCGAACGGGGAGCTGTTTTTT.

CDR3 amino acids: CASSNQAGGPNRELFF. The CDR3 DNA sequence: TGTGCCAGCTCTAATCAAGCGGGGGGGCCAAACCGGGAGCTGTTTTTT. The chain recombines TRBV2 with TRBJ2-2; 10 nucleotides line up with TRBD2. The CDR3 runs to 16 residues. Germline V CDR1 and CDR2: SNHLY, FYNNEI. The trim removed 8 bases at V and 9 bases at J, leaving 15 bases unmatched.

This clonotype was picked up many times. The chain employs TRBV29-1 and TRBJ1-5, with D uncertain. Trimming took 4 bases from V and 2 from J, leaving 9 bases between them. CDR3 size: 13 residues. Germline CDR1 reads SQVTM; CDR2 reads ANQGSEA. The CDR3 protein is CSVAPEGNQPQHF. The CDR3 DNA sequence: TGCAGCGTTGCGCCAGAAGGCAATCAGCCCCAGCATTTT. The complete variable domain, with remaining parts taken from reference TRBV29-1 and TRBJ1-5, reads SAVISQKPSRDICQRGTSLTIQCQVDSQVTMMFWYRQQPGQSLTLIATANQGSEATYESGFVIDKFPISRPNLTFSTLTVSNMSPEDSSIYLCSVAPEGNQPQHFGDGTRLSIL.

There are many counts of this clonotype. J is TRBJ2-7 and V is TRBV29-1, with D unresolved. CDR1 and CDR2 (germline): SQVTM, ANQGSEA. This CDR3 is 20 amino acids long. V shed 2 bases and J shed 3 bases, with 32 bases lying between them. Written as DNA, the CDR3 is TGCAGCGTTGAACGGGCAGAACGGAACCCCGGTCCCGAATACAACTACGAGCAGTACTTC. Its protein is CSVERAERNPGPEYNYEQYF.

This clonotype was detected many times. The gene calls are TRBV5-1 and TRBJ2-3, with TRBD2 matching over 9 bases. Trimming cost V 0 bases and J 6 bases; bases outside gene matches: 5. This CDR3 is built from 15 residues. The germline V gene encodes CDR1 SGHRS and CDR2 YFSETQ. CDR3 region: CASSLGASGEDTQYF. In DNA, the CDR3 is TGCGCCAGCAGCTTGGGTGCTAGCGGGGAGGATACGCAGTATTTT.

Only a few counts were recorded for this clonotype. The J gene is TRBJ2-1, the V gene TRBV7-8; 10 nucleotides align to TRBD1. The length of the CDR3 is 15 residues. V shed 5 bases, J shed 7 bases, and the junction held 8 bases outside the gene matches. Germline CDR1 and CDR2: SGHVS and FQNEAQ. The CDR3 here is CASSGDRGPPNEQFF. The CDR3 bases are TGTGCCAGCAGCGGGGACAGGGGCCCCCCTAATGAGCAGTTCTTC.